Presented here are 19 T cell receptor beta chains from one specimen sequenced in a study of blood T cell repertoires in COVID-19. Using immunoSEQ multiplex PCR, the repertoire was profiled, and TCRdb retains in-frame clones only, with some absent. The sample lists 120,000 or so clones, 72% occurring once. Sequenced material: peripheral blood. These receptors were obtained from an older woman with acute or convalescent COVID-19.

V and J are TRBV5-6 and TRBJ2-2; 9 bases are a match to TRBD1. Germline V gene lookup returns CDR1 SGHDT and CDR2 YYEEEE. This CDR3 region has 15 residues. Trimming took 4 bases from V and 2 from J; bases not matched to a gene: 3. The CDR3 here is CASSKDRGNTGELFF. CDR3 coding DNA: TGTGCCAGCAGCAAGGACAGGGGAAACACCGGGGAGCTGTTTTTT.

The V gene is TRBV5-1, the J gene TRBJ1-1; weak D call: TRBD1 (5 bases). The V end was cut by 4 bases, the J end by 6 bases, with 19 bases between. The CDR3 extends over 15 amino acids. The germline CDR1 and CDR2 sequences are SGHRS and YFSETQ. This chain's CDR3 is CASSALGGEGAEAFF. The CDR3 DNA is TGCGCCAGCAGCGCCCTGGGGGGGGAAGGAGCTGAAGCTTTCTTT.

The chain employs TRBV7-3 and TRBJ1-1; D possibly corresponds to TRBD1 (6 bases). Deletions cut 5 bases from V and 6 bases from J, with 16 bases between. CDR1 SGHTA and CDR2 FQGTGA come from the germline V gene. The CDR3 runs 14 residues. CDR3 DNA sequence: TGTGCCAGCAGCCCCGGACAGTACACTGCTGAAGCTTTCTTT. It yields the protein CASSPGQYTAEAFF.

The genes are TRBV9 and TRBJ2-1; 13 bases agree with TRBD2. Germline-derived CDR1 and CDR2 are SGDLS and YYNGEE. The V and J ends lost 4 bases and 8 bases, in that order; junction bases with no gene match: 6. The CDR3 loop spans 15 amino acids. CDR3 region: CASSLLAGGLDEQFF. In DNA form, the CDR3 reads TGTGCCAGCAGCTTACTAGCGGGGGGGCTAGATGAGCAGTTCTTC. Full variable domain (rest looked up from reference TRBV9 and TRBJ2-1): DSGVTQTPKHLITATGQRVTLRCSPRSGDLSVYWYQQSLDQGLQFLIQYYNGEERAKGNILERFSAQQFPDLHSELNLSSLELGDSALYFCASSLLAGGLDEQFFGPGTRLTVL.

The chain uses TRBV5-1 and TRBJ1-1, with 7 nucleotides matching TRBD1. Germline CDR1 and CDR2: SGHRS and YFSETQ. J lost 0 bases, V lost 2 bases, and 4 bases had no gene match. The CDR3 has 15 residues. The CDR3: CASSLQGPLNTEAFF. CDR3 nucleotides: TGCGCCAGCAGCTTACAGGGGCCGCTGAACACTGAAGCTTTCTTT.

This chain links TRBV6-5 with TRBJ2-6; the match to TRBD1 covers 7 bases. Germline lookup yields CDR1 MNHEY and CDR2 SVGAGI. V dropped 7 bases and J dropped 4; count of bases not matched to a gene: 7. The CDR3 length is 15 residues. The CDR3: CASILKGAGANVLTF. CDR3 DNA sequence: TGTGCCAGCATTTTGAAGGGGGCAGGGGCCAACGTCCTGACTTTC.

V is TRBV5-1 and J is TRBJ2-7; 14 nucleotides line up with TRBD2. CDR1 is SGHRS, CDR2 YFSETQ, per germline. The CDR3 totals 17 residues. The J segment lost 3 bases and the V segment lost 3 bases, leaving 8 bases of the junction unmatched. CDR3 DNA: TGCGCCAGCAGCTCGGTGGGACTAGCGGGGGCCTACTACGAGCAGTACTTC. Encoded protein: CASSSVGLAGAYYEQYF. The variable domain in full, with the rest retrieved from reference TRBV5-1 and TRBJ2-7, is KAGVTQTPRYLIKTRGQQVTLSCSPISGHRSVSWYQQTPGQGLQFLFEYFSETQRNKGNFPGRFSGRQFSNSRSEMNVSTLELGDSALYLCASSSVGLAGAYYEQYFGPGTRLTVT.

Details on this clone: Additional DNA sequences in this sample encode the identical CDR3. The chain links TRBV7-2 to TRBJ2-2; 9 nucleotides line up with TRBD2. The J segment lost 3 bases and the V segment lost 3 bases, leaving 8 bases of the junction unmatched. Germline values: CDR1 SGHTA, CDR2 FQGNSA. This CDR3 is built from 17 residues. CDR3 coding DNA: TGTGCCAGCAGCTTGACTAGCGGAGGGGCCTACACCGGGGAGCTGTTTTTT. This codes for CASSLTSGGAYTGELFF.

The gene calls are TRBV2 and TRBJ1-2; perhaps TRBD1 as D (6 bases). CDR1 SNHLY and CDR2 FYNNEI come from the germline V gene. The CDR3 has 14 residues. V dropped 3 bases and J dropped 3 bases, with 11 bases sitting between them. The CDR3 DNA sequence: TGTGCCAGCAGTGACCGGGGGGGCTACTATGGCTACACCTTC. It is translated as CASSDRGGYYGYTF.

This sequence joins TRBV7-2 and TRBJ2-7; 12 bases are shared with TRBD1. This CDR3 region has 14 residues. V gave up 5 bases and J gave up 9 bases; unmatched junction bases: 8. The germline V gene encodes CDR1 SGHTA and CDR2 FQGNSA. Written as DNA, the CDR3 is TGTGCCAGCAGCCCCGGGGGACAGGGGGCAAGGCAGTACTTC. Protein: CASSPGGQGARQYF.

In its sample, this clone was seen a few times. The chain uses TRBV19 and TRBJ1-5; 8 nucleotides align to TRBD1. Losses at the gene ends were 6 bases for V and 3 bases for J; bases not matched to a gene: 4. Germline CDR1 and CDR2: LNHDA and SQIVND (reference sequence). The CDR3 runs 14 residues. Here the CDR3 reads CASRRTGINQPQHF. CDR3 DNA sequence: TGTGCCAGTAGGCGGACAGGGATCAATCAGCCCCAGCATTTT.

This clone has just a few counts. The V gene is TRBV27, the J gene TRBJ1-2; 7 positions match TRBD1. Per germline, CDR1 MNHEY and CDR2 SMNVEV (reference sequence). The CDR3 has 16 amino acids. V shed 3 bases, J shed 5 bases, and the junction held 12 bases outside the gene matches. The CDR3 protein is CASSFRGPGTAYGYTF. The CDR3 DNA reads TGTGCCAGCAGTTTTAGGGGGCCCGGGACAGCATATGGCTACACCTTC.

V is TRBV6-1 and J is TRBJ1-5; 8 bases map to TRBD1. The length of the CDR3 is 15 residues. Trimming took 0 bases from V and 7 from J; bases not matched to a gene: 5. The germline V gene has CDR1 MNHNS and CDR2 SASEGT. CDR3: CASSEAPGGGQPQHF. The CDR3 nucleotides read TGTGCCAGCAGTGAAGCCCCAGGGGGCGGACAGCCCCAGCATTTT.

V usage is TRBV7-9 and J usage is TRBJ2-3; a weak D match, TRBD1 (5 bases). Between the trimmed V and J ends, which lost 1 base and 2 bases, there was a span of 10 bases. The CDR3 runs 15 residues. Germline loops: CDR1 SEHNR, CDR2 FQNEAQ (reference sequence). The CDR3 coding sequence is TGTGCCAGCAGCTTAGAGGGGCGAACCACAGATACGCAGTATTTT. Translation gives CASSLEGRTTDTQYF.

The chain carries TRBV12-5 and TRBJ1-2; D is uncertain. Between the trimmed V and J ends, which lost 6 bases and 8 bases, there was a span of 10 bases. The germline gives CDR1 LGHNT, CDR2 FRNRAP. The CDR3 extends over 11 amino acids. The CDR3: CASGEGAGYTF. The CDR3 DNA is TGTGCTAGTGGCGAGGGTGCGGGCTACACCTTC.

The DNA of the CDR3 is TGTGCCAGCAGCCCCCTCCACGCGCGTTGGGCATATGGCTACACCTTC. Its protein product is CASSPLHARWAYGYTF. The chain carries TRBV5-4 and TRBJ1-2; D unresolved. Trimming removed 4 bases from V and 5 bases from J, with 21 bases in between. The CDR3 totals 16 residues. Germline CDR1 and CDR2: SGHNT and YYREEE (reference sequence).

J is TRBJ2-3 and V is TRBV6-6, with 8 bases that match TRBD2. CDR3 length: 16 amino acids. CDR1 is MNHNY, CDR2 SVGAGI, per germline (reference sequence). The junction had 9 bases not matched to a gene; V was cut back by 7 bases and J by 0 bases. The CDR3 region has the DNA TGTGCCAGCAACCAACGGGGGACTAGGAGCACAGATACGCAGTATTTT. Its translation is CASNQRGTRSTDTQYF.

CDR3 nucleotide sequence: TGTGCCAGCAGCTTGTCAGCGGGGGGGACAGATACGCAGTATTTT. This gives the protein CASSLSAGGTDTQYF. This chain links TRBV5-4 with TRBJ2-3; 10 nucleotides align to TRBD2. V gave up 1 base and J gave up 3 bases; unmatched junction bases: 2. The CDR3 consists of 15 residues. The germline gives CDR1 SGHNT, CDR2 YYREEE (reference sequence).

This chain uses TRBV9 with TRBJ2-5, with D perhaps matching TRBD1 (6 bases). Germline CDR1 and CDR2: SGDLS and YYNGEE. The CDR3 is made up of 16 amino acids. Trimming removed 0 bases from V and 2 bases from J, with 14 bases in between. The CDR3 DNA is TGTGCCAGCAGCGTAGCGACGGACAGACAACAAGAGACCCAGTACTTC. Translation: CASSVATDRQQETQYF. The entire variable domain, with the rest obtained from reference TRBV9 and TRBJ2-5, is as follows: DSGVTQTPKHLITATGQRVTLRCSPRSGDLSVYWYQQSLDQGLQFLIQYYNGEERAKGNILERFSAQQFPDLHSELNLSSLELGDSALYFCASSVATDRQQETQYFGPGTRLLVL.